A selection of T cell receptor beta chains follows, all from one sample in a study of Ad26.COV2.S vaccination and SARS-CoV-2 variants. Sequencing used immunoSEQ multiplex PCR; TCRdb keeps in-frame clones, though not all of them. The sample lists tens of thousands of clones; approximately 80% were seen once. The sequenced sample was peripheral blood, obtained after recovery from COVID-19. The receptors shown here come from a human donor who had recovered from COVID-19. The CDR3 runs from the conserved cysteine through the conserved F or W. Fields, in order: clone size, J gene, V gene, D gene, CDR3 DNA, CDR3 protein. The D gene is left open where the match is weak. Clone size is stated in some rows and not others, as once, few, many or a class when expanded.

size: few; J: TRBJ1-4; V: TRBV5-6; D: NA; DNA: TGTGCCAGCAGCTCCGGGACCTCAGAAAAACTGTTTTTT; CDR3: CASSSGTSEKLFF
size: NA; J: TRBJ2-5; V: TRBV5-1; D: TRBD1; DNA: TGCGCCAGCAGCATGGGACAGGGGGAAGAGACCCAGTACTTC; CDR3: CASSMGQGEETQYF
size: few; J: TRBJ1-1; V: TRBV5-1; D: NA; DNA: TGCGCCAGCAGCTTGGAAGGGCCTGAAGCTTTCTTT; CDR3: CASSLEGPEAFF
size: NA; J: TRBJ2-1; V: TRBV18; D: TRBD1; DNA: TGTGCCAGCTCACCACTCGGGACAGGGGCCTTTAATGAGCAGTTCTTC; CDR3: CASSPLGTGAFNEQFF
size: NA; J: TRBJ1-4; V: TRBV5-5; D: TRBD1; DNA: TGTGCCAGCAGCTTAACAGGGGGCAAATTTGAAAAACTGTTTTTT; CDR3: CASSLTGGKFEKLFF
size: NA; J: TRBJ1-2; V: TRBV19; D: NA; DNA: TGTGCCAGTAGTATCGGACCTGACTATGGCTACACCTTC; CDR3: CASSIGPDYGYTF
size: few; J: TRBJ2-4; V: TRBV7-9; D: NA; DNA: TGTGCCAGCAGCCGACTTGACAGGTCGCATGACAAAAACATTCAGTACTTC; CDR3: CASSRLDRSHDKNIQYF
size: NA; J: TRBJ2-1; V: TRBV20-1; D: NA; DNA: TGCAGTGCTAGCATACTAGAGGAGCAGTTCTTC; CDR3: CSASILEEQFF
size: NA; J: TRBJ2-2; V: TRBV29-1; D: NA; DNA: TGCAGCGTTGAAGCAGGGGCGCGGACCGGGGAGCTGTTTTTT; CDR3: CSVEAGARTGELFF
size: NA; J: TRBJ2-5; V: TRBV6-5; D: NA; DNA: TGTGCCAGCAGTTACTCGACAGAGACCCAGTACTTC; CDR3: CASSYSTETQYF
size: NA; J: TRBJ2-3; V: TRBV7-9; D: NA; DNA: TGTGCCAGCAGCTTAGAGGGTGGGAGAGGCACAGATACGCAGTATTTT; CDR3: CASSLEGGRGTDTQYF
size: NA; J: TRBJ2-1; V: TRBV27; D: TRBD1; DNA: TGTGCCAGCCATCCCAGTGGGACAGAGGGATGGAGTGAGCAGTTCTTC; CDR3: CASHPSGTEGWSEQFF
size: NA; J: TRBJ1-1; V: TRBV19; D: NA; DNA: TGTGCCAGTAGTACGGACAGAAAGAACACTGAAGCTTTCTTT; CDR3: CASSTDRKNTEAFF
size: NA; J: TRBJ1-2; V: TRBV10-3; D: NA; DNA: TGTGCCATCAGTGAGGGGGTTGTATCGACGAACTATGGCTACACCTTC; CDR3: CAISEGVVSTNYGYTF
size: once; J: TRBJ1-1; V: TRBV7-3; D: NA; DNA: TGTGCCAGCAGCTTTCCTAACACTGAAGCTTTCTTT; CDR3: CASSFPNTEAFF
size: NA; J: TRBJ2-5; V: TRBV7-9; D: TRBD2; DNA: TGTGCCAGCAGCCCTAGCGGGGCCGGGGGAGAGACCCAGTACTTC; CDR3: CASSPSGAGGETQYF
size: NA; J: TRBJ1-1; V: TRBV12-3/TRBV12-4; D: NA; DNA: TGTGCCAGCAGTACGGGACCCTCACCGGGAGCTTTCTTT; CDR3: CASSTGPSPGAFF
size: NA; J: TRBJ2-1; V: TRBV10-3; D: NA; DNA: TGTGCCATCAGTGAGTCGTTACAGCTCAATGAGCAGTTCTTC; CDR3: CAISESLQLNEQFF
size: once; J: TRBJ1-2; V: TRBV7-7; D: NA; DNA: TGTGCCAGCAGCAGCGATCTGGTCAACTATGGCTACACCTTC; CDR3: CASSSDLVNYGYTF
size: medium-sized; J: TRBJ2-1; V: TRBV6-6; D: NA; DNA: TGTGCCACCCTTACAGGGTATAATGAGCAGTTCTTC; CDR3: CATLTGYNEQFF
size: once; J: TRBJ2-2; V: TRBV5-6; D: NA; DNA: TGTGCCAGCAGCTTGAACGGCGGGACTTCCACCGGGGAGCTGTTTTTT; CDR3: CASSLNGGTSTGELFF
size: NA; J: TRBJ2-7; V: TRBV7-9; D: NA; DNA: TGTGCCAGCAGCCACGCGACAGCCTACGAGCAGTACTTC; CDR3: CASSHATAYEQYF
size: NA; J: TRBJ1-1; V: TRBV5-1; D: TRBD1; DNA: TGCGCCAGCAGCATACAGGGGCGAAACACTGAAGCTTTCTTT; CDR3: CASSIQGRNTEAFF
size: NA; J: TRBJ2-7; V: TRBV19; D: NA; DNA: TGTGCCAGTAGTATAAACAGGGACTCCTACGAGCAGTACTTC; CDR3: CASSINRDSYEQYF
size: NA; J: TRBJ1-4; V: TRBV11-2; D: NA; DNA: TGTGCCAGCAGCTTAGGTTTTACGGGTGAAAAACTGTTTTTT; CDR3: CASSLGFTGEKLFF
size: NA; J: TRBJ2-3; V: TRBV30; D: TRBD2; DNA: TGTGCCTGGGCGAGCGGGAGGGCGAGCACAGATACGCAGTATTTT; CDR3: CAWASGRASTDTQYF
size: few; J: TRBJ2-1; V: TRBV18; D: NA; DNA: TGTGCCAGCTCACCGGGGCGGCGGAACAATGAGCAGTTCTTC; CDR3: CASSPGRRNNEQFF
size: NA; J: TRBJ1-6; V: TRBV18; D: NA; DNA: TGTGCCAGCTCACCATCGCAGGGCCGCCAGGGAGGGTCACCCCTCCACTTT; CDR3: CASSPSQGRQGGSPLHF
size: NA; J: TRBJ1-1; V: TRBV15; D: TRBD1; DNA: TGTGCCACCAGCAGAGATCGGGGGACAGGGCCTCGCCAATTT; CDR3: CATSRDRGTGPRQF
size: NA; J: TRBJ1-2; V: TRBV6-1; D: NA; DNA: TGTGCCAGCAGTGAATCAGGGACCTATGGCTACACCTTC; CDR3: CASSESGTYGYTF
size: NA; J: TRBJ1-1; V: TRBV24-1; D: NA; DNA: TGTGCCACCAGTGATCGGCAGGCCCCTGGTACTGAAGCTTTCTTT; CDR3: CATSDRQAPGTEAFF
size: NA; J: TRBJ1-1; V: TRBV4-1; D: NA; DNA: TGCGCCAGCAGCCAATGGAACCTACGGCAGGGGAGGAGCTGGGACACTGAAGCTTTCTTT; CDR3: CASSQWNLRQGRSWDTEAFF
size: NA; J: TRBJ2-1; V: TRBV25-1; D: NA; DNA: TGTGCCAGCAGTGAATGGACTGATTCTAATGAGCAGTTCTTC; CDR3: CASSEWTDSNEQFF
size: once; J: TRBJ2-3; V: TRBV20-1; D: TRBD2; DNA: TGCAGTGCTAGTGGTAGCGGGGGGCCCACAGATACGCAGTATTTT; CDR3: CSASGSGGPTDTQYF
size: NA; J: TRBJ1-1; V: TRBV5-1; D: NA; DNA: TGCGCCAGCAGCTTGGTACGGGGGAACACTGAAGCTTTCTTT; CDR3: CASSLVRGNTEAFF
size: NA; J: TRBJ2-7; V: TRBV10-1; D: NA; DNA: TGCGCCAGCAGTGGGGACACCTCCTACGAGCAGTACTTC; CDR3: CASSGDTSYEQYF
size: NA; J: TRBJ1-5; V: TRBV19; D: NA; DNA: TGTGCCAGTAGGGACAGCAGTTATAGCAATCAGCCCCAGCATTTT; CDR3: CASRDSSYSNQPQHF
size: NA; J: TRBJ1-1; V: TRBV19; D: NA; DNA: TGTGCCAGTAGTATTGAGGCCCGCACTGAAGCTTTCTTT; CDR3: CASSIEARTEAFF
size: NA; J: TRBJ2-5; V: TRBV21-1; D: NA; DNA: TGTGCCAGCAGCCTCAGGGGGGGTAGAAAGACCCAGTACTTC; CDR3: CASSLRGGRKTQYF
size: NA; J: TRBJ2-1; V: TRBV9; D: NA; DNA: TGTGCCAGCAGCCCCCGGTCGGGCGTCGATGAGCAGTTCTTC; CDR3: CASSPRSGVDEQFF
size: NA; J: TRBJ1-2; V: TRBV29-1; D: NA; DNA: TGCAGCGTTGAGCGTTATGGCTACACCTTC; CDR3: CSVERYGYTF